This T cell receptor beta chain stems from a study of blood T cell repertoires in COVID-19. Study-level background: Sources were T cells, B-cell-depleted T cells, or PBMCs; the material itself was cDNA or gDNA.

This CDR3 has 14 residues. The V and J ends lost 9 bases and 5 bases, in that order; junction bases with no gene match: 4. Germline V gene lookup returns CDR1 LNHDA and CDR2 SQIVND (reference sequence). This clone was observed at least ten times. Profiled with immunoSEQ multiplex PCR; TCRdb holds only in-frame clones, not every one. The repertoire consists of about 140,000 clones, with about 86% occurring once and the leading ten covering around 8.8%. The sequencing sample was made of peripheral blood. The chain has TRBV19 and TRBJ2-1; 13 bases are shared with TRBD2. The receptor was derived from a human donor in a cohort sampled during active COVID-19. The CDR3 sequence is CARGLAGPHNEQFF. The CDR3 DNA follows: TGTGCCAGGGGACTAGCGGGACCTCACAATGAGCAGTTCTTC.